This TCR beta chain was identified during a study of T cell responses to AZD1222 COVID-19 vaccine. The CDR3 spans 16 residues. Germline V lookup: CDR1 SNHLY, CDR2 FYNNEI. J gave up 5 bases and V 4 bases, and 10 bases lay outside the gene matches. Measured with immunoSEQ multiplex PCR; TCRdb has only the in-frame clones, and not every one. This sample has roughly 140,000 clones, with approximately 90% found just once. The sequence was obtained from an adult in good health. This sample comprised peripheral blood, obtained on day 0 of AZD1222 vaccination. This chain joins TRBV2 and TRBJ2-5; 10 bases map to TRBD1. The CDR3, as DNA: TGTGCCAGCAGTGCGCCGGGACAGGGGTCAGCGGAGACCCAGTACTTC. Encoded protein: CASSAPGQGSAETQYF.